These 31 T cell receptor beta chains share one sample of origin, sequenced in a study of untreated major depressive disorder. Study-level findings and limits: Depressed patients' CD4+ T cells carried increased TRBV05-01 (Vbeta 5.1) usage versus control CD4+ T cells.

Their antigens are not known. Method: immunoSEQ multiplex PCR; TCRdb's copy keeps in-frame clones and lacks some. The sample holds some 27,000 clones, 90% to 95% seen once. The sequenced material came from CD4+ T cells from PBMCs. The receptors were gathered from a woman aged 25 to 45 with major depressive disorder.

This CDR3 reads CASSSRGVSLYEQYF. In DNA form, the CDR3 reads TGTGCCAGCAGTTCCCGCGGGGTCTCTCTCTACGAGCAGTACTTC. V gene TRBV5-4 combines with J gene TRBJ2-7; weak D call: TRBD2 (6 bases). The CDR3 contains 15 residues. Germline CDR1 is SGHNT and CDR2 is YYREEE (reference sequence). V was cut by 5 bases and J by 3 bases, with 18 bases left in between. The entire variable domain, with the rest obtained from reference TRBV5-4 and TRBJ2-7, is as follows: ETGVTQSPTHLIKTRGQQVTLRCSSQSGHNTVSWYQQALGQGPQFIFQYYREEENGRGNFPPRFSGLQFPNYSSELNVNALELDDSALYLCASSSRGVSLYEQYFGPGTRLTVT.

V usage is TRBV2 and J usage is TRBJ1-5; no definite D call. Germline assignment: CDR1 SNHLY and CDR2 FYNNEI. The V and J ends lost 4 bases and 5 bases respectively, with 15 bases between them. The CDR3 is 15 residues long. CDR3 in amino acids: CASSGLRTKDQPQHF. For the CDR3, the DNA is TGTGCCAGCAGTGGCTTAAGGACCAAGGATCAGCCCCAGCATTTT.

V and J are TRBV14 and TRBJ2-7, with no clear D. V was clipped by 4 bases and J by 7 bases, with 17 bases between them. This CDR3 has 14 residues. CDR1 and CDR2 (germline): SGHDN, FVKESK. This CDR3 reads CASSLAGPVREQYF. The DNA of the CDR3 is TGTGCCAGCAGCCTAGCTGGGCCGGTGAGAGAGCAGTACTTC.

V is TRBV19 and J is TRBJ2-2; no definite D call. Trimming removed 3 bases from V and 7 bases from J, with 15 bases in between. CDR1 is LNHDA and CDR2 is SQIVND in the germline V gene (reference sequence). The CDR3 covers 15 residues. The DNA for the CDR3 is TGTGCCAGTAGTATTTCCCGAAACCCCAGCGGGGAGCTGTTTTTT. Amino acid sequence: CASSISRNPSGELFF. Filled out from reference TRBV19 and TRBJ2-2, the complete variable domain reads DGGITQSPKYLFRKEGQNVTLSCEQNLNHDAMYWYRQDPGQGLRLIYYSQIVNDFQKGDIAEGYSVSREKKESFPLTVTSAQKNPTAFYLCASSISRNPSGELFFGEGSRLTVL.

The V call is TRBV5-4, the J call TRBJ1-1; D is unclear. The V end lost 4 bases, the J end lost 0 bases, and 10 bases lay between the germline ends. The CDR3 contains 14 residues. Germline V CDR1 and CDR2: SGHNT, YYREEE (reference sequence). This CDR3 reads CASSRNSLNTEAFF. CDR3 DNA: TGTGCCAGCAGCAGGAACAGCCTGAACACTGAAGCTTTCTTT.

The gene calls are TRBV6-5 and TRBJ1-2; a possible D gene is TRBD1 (6 bases). The V gene's germline CDR1 is MNHEY and CDR2 SVGAGI. The CDR3 length is 15 residues. Trimming cost V 6 bases and J 2 bases, with 16 bases left between them. For the CDR3, the DNA is TGTGCCAGCAGGTATGCCGGGACACCCAACTATGGCTACACCTTC. It specifies CASRYAGTPNYGYTF.

This clone was seen once. J is TRBJ2-1 and V is TRBV7-2; 8 bases are a match to TRBD1. V shed 5 bases, J shed 0 bases, and the junction held 3 bases outside the gene matches. CDR3 size: 15 residues. Germline lookup yields CDR1 SGHTA and CDR2 FQGNSA. The CDR3 loop is CASSQDRVSYNEQFF. The CDR3 nucleotides are TGTGCCAGCAGCCAGGACAGGGTCTCCTACAATGAGCAGTTCTTC. Using reference TRBV7-2 and TRBJ2-1 for the parts outside the CDR3, the full variable domain is GAGVSQSPSNKVTEKGKDVELRCDPISGHTALYWYRQSLGQGLEFLIYFQGNSAPDKSGLPSDRFSAERTGGSVSTLTIQRTQQEDSAVYLCASSQDRVSYNEQFFGPGTRLTVL.

The chain uses TRBV4-2 and TRBJ2-2; D tentatively fits TRBD1 or TRBD2 (5 bases each). This CDR3 contains 13 residues. CDR1 and CDR2 from the germline V gene are LGHNA and YNFKEQ. Trimming cost V 9 bases and J 6 bases, with 14 bases left between them. CDR3: CASTVWGSGELFF. CDR3 sequence (DNA): TGTGCCAGTACCGTATGGGGGTCCGGGGAGCTGTTTTTT.

The genes are TRBV9 and TRBJ2-6; perhaps TRBD1 as D (5 bases). The germline V gene encodes CDR1 SGDLS and CDR2 YYNGEE. V was clipped by 4 bases and J by 4 bases, with 15 bases between them. The CDR3 consists of 16 residues. The CDR3 sequence is CASSPFQGSGANVLTF. The DNA for the CDR3 is TGTGCCAGCAGCCCGTTTCAGGGATCGGGGGCCAACGTCCTGACTTTC.

This chain links TRBV18 with TRBJ1-6; no definite D call. The CDR3 has 13 residues. Per the germline V gene, CDR1 is KGHSH and CDR2 is LQKENI. Between the trimmed V and J ends, which lost 6 bases and 12 bases, there was a span of 15 bases. The CDR3 spells CASSLESELPLHF. CDR3 nucleotide sequence: TGTGCCAGCTCGCTTGAATCCGAGTTACCCCTCCACTTT.

The rearrangement uses TRBV27 and TRBJ2-1, with D perhaps TRBD2 (5 bases). V was trimmed by 10 bases and J by 6 bases, leaving 19 bases between them. Looked up from germline, CDR1 is MNHEY and CDR2 is SMNVEV (reference sequence). The CDR3 has 14 amino acids. This CDR3 is CAKQTRAHGNEQFF. DNA of the CDR3: TGTGCCAAGCAAACGAGGGCCCACGGCAATGAGCAGTTCTTC.

This clone was seen only once. V usage is TRBV19 and J usage is TRBJ1-1; no reliable D call. The CDR3 totals 15 residues. CDR1 is LNHDA and CDR2 is SQIVND in the germline V gene (reference sequence). Trimming shortened V by 4 bases and J by 1 base, and 13 bases separated the two germline ends. The CDR3 DNA reads TGTGCCAGTAGTACTGGGTCGGCGGGGAACACTGAAGCTTTCTTT. Encoded protein: CASSTGSAGNTEAFF.

The table lists this clone with a few counts. This rearrangement joins TRBV7-8 to TRBJ1-5; the match to TRBD1 covers 7 bases. V lost 3 bases to trimming and J lost 5 bases; unmatched junction nucleotides: 1. This CDR3 comprises 13 residues. Germline V lookup: CDR1 SGHVS, CDR2 FQNEAQ. For the CDR3, the DNA is TGTGCCAGCAGCTTCGACAGGGATCAGCCCCAGCATTTT. It specifies CASSFDRDQPQHF.

This clone was seen only once. The gene calls are TRBV28 and TRBJ2-4; D is perhaps TRBD1 (6 bases). The CDR3 has 16 residues. The V gene lost 1 base and the J gene lost 0 bases, with 10 bases spanning the gap. Germline assignment: CDR1 MDHEN and CDR2 SYDVKM. Here the CDR3 reads CASSLLGGTAKNIQYF. In DNA, the CDR3 is TGTGCCAGCAGTTTATTAGGGGGAACAGCCAAAAACATTCAGTACTTC.

The rearrangement joins TRBV4-1 to TRBJ2-2; D ambiguous. The CDR3 has 17 amino acids. CDR1 is MGHRA, CDR2 YSYEKL, per germline. V lost 1 base and J lost 2, with 14 bases in between. The CDR3 is CASSQGYSRINTGELFF. Here the CDR3 DNA reads TGCGCCAGCAGCCAAGGCTACAGCCGAATAAACACCGGGGAGCTGTTTTTT.

The chain's CDR3 is CASSLAHTEAFF. CDR3 nucleotide sequence: TGTGCCAGCAGCTTAGCGCACACTGAAGCTTTCTTT. The J gene is TRBJ1-1, the V gene TRBV11-1, with D hard to call. Trimming removed 0 bases from V and 3 bases from J, with 2 bases in between. Germline-derived CDR1 and CDR2 are SGHAT and FQDESV (reference sequence). The CDR3 spans 12 residues.

The chain recombines TRBV7-2 with TRBJ2-7; 8 positions agree with TRBD1. This CDR3 contains 14 residues. With 3 bases clipped from V and 2 bases from J, the junction kept 3 bases outside the gene matches. Germline lookup yields CDR1 SGHTA and CDR2 FQGNSA. CDR3 in amino acids: CASSFRQGPYEQYF. DNA for the CDR3: TGTGCCAGCAGCTTCAGACAGGGGCCCTACGAGCAGTACTTC.

CDR3 bases: TGTGCCAGCAGCTTATCTTCTGATGAAAAACTGTTTTTT. Its protein product is CASSLSSDEKLFF. The chain combines TRBV11-2 with TRBJ1-4; no clear D gene. Germline V lookup: CDR1 SGHAT, CDR2 FQNNGV. The CDR3 covers 13 residues. V lost 2 bases and J 6 bases, leaving 7 bases between the germline ends.

The V and J genes are TRBV29-1 and TRBJ1-5, with 7 bases matching TRBD1. CDR3 length: 14 amino acids. V lost 4 bases to trimming and J lost 0 bases; unmatched junction nucleotides: 3. CDR1 is SQVTM and CDR2 is ANQGSEA in the germline V gene. The CDR3 protein is CSVGDSYSNQPQHF. As DNA, the CDR3 is TGCAGCGTTGGGGACAGTTATAGCAATCAGCCCCAGCATTTT.

This chain uses TRBV7-9 with TRBJ2-3; D is perhaps TRBD2 (5 bases). CDR1 and CDR2 from the germline V gene are SEHNR and FQNEAQ (reference sequence). The CDR3 length is 11 residues. The V and J ends lost 5 bases and 8 bases respectively, with 8 bases between them. The CDR3 protein is CASSTSGTQYF. CDR3 bases: TGTGCCAGCAGCACTAGTGGTACGCAGTATTTT.

This chain joins TRBV11-3 and TRBJ2-7; D remains unclear. The CDR3 length is 14 residues. CDR1 SGHNT and CDR2 YENEEA come from the germline V gene. V was trimmed by 7 bases and J by 2 bases, leaving 15 bases between them. CDR3 protein: CASTPYTAPYEQYF. CDR3 sequence (DNA): TGTGCCAGCACCCCGTACACCGCACCCTACGAGCAGTACTTC.

V is TRBV9 and J is TRBJ1-3; D not certain. The CDR3 consists of 15 residues. Germline lookup yields CDR1 SGDLS and CDR2 YYNGEE. The V and J ends lost 0 bases and 2 bases respectively, with 9 bases between them. CDR3 DNA sequence: TGTGCCAGCAGCGTAGAAATCGGGGCTGGAAACACCATATATTTT. Protein sequence: CASSVEIGAGNTIYF.

The V gene is TRBV6-5, the J gene TRBJ2-2; D possibly corresponds to TRBD1 (6 bases). V was pared by 5 bases and J by 5 bases, with 15 bases between. Germline V gene sequence: CDR1 MNHEY, CDR2 SVGAGI. CDR3 size: 15 residues. CDR3 coding DNA: TGTGCCAGCAGTCCCGGGACACTCGCTACCGGGGAGCTGTTTTTT. Residues: CASSPGTLATGELFF.

This chain uses TRBV4-2 with TRBJ2-1; D uncertain. The V and J ends lost 0 bases and 5 bases respectively, with 8 bases between them. Per germline, CDR1 LGHNA and CDR2 YNFKEQ. The CDR3 spans 14 residues. The CDR3 reads CASSQDRPNNEQFF. The CDR3 nucleotides are TGTGCCAGCAGCCAAGATAGGCCGAACAATGAGCAGTTCTTC.

J is TRBJ1-1 and V is TRBV6-5; D remains ambiguous. There are 13 residues in the CDR3. Trimming removed 7 bases from V and 4 bases from J, with 13 bases in between. Germline CDR1 and CDR2: MNHEY and SVGAGI. The CDR3 sequence is CASTAGSGTEAFF. The CDR3 DNA is TGTGCCAGCACCGCGGGGTCGGGCACTGAAGCTTTCTTT.

V usage is TRBV7-9 and J usage is TRBJ1-1, with D unresolved. The CDR3 loop spans 13 amino acids. Looked up from germline, CDR1 is SEHNR and CDR2 is FQNEAQ (reference sequence). With 5 bases removed from V and 0 bases from J, the gap between germline ends came to 7 bases. Written as DNA, the CDR3 is TGTGCCAGCAGCCTGATGGTGAACACTGAAGCTTTCTTT. Its protein product is CASSLMVNTEAFF. Looking up the rest from reference TRBV7-9 and TRBJ1-1 gives the full variable domain: DTGVSQNPRHKITKRGQNVTFRCDPISEHNRLYWYRQTLGQGPEFLTYFQNEAQLEKSRLLSDRFSAERPKGSFSTLEIQRTEQGDSAMYLCASSLMVNTEAFFGQGTRLTVV.

This clone has a single count. This chain links TRBV7-2 with TRBJ2-7; D gene uncertain. Germline V gives CDR1 SGHTA, CDR2 FQGNSA. Trimming removed 1 base from V and 6 bases from J, with 16 bases in between. CDR3 length equals 15 residues. The CDR3: CASSLVSAIIAEQYF. The CDR3, as DNA: TGTGCCAGCAGCTTAGTCTCAGCGATAATAGCCGAGCAGTACTTC.

The chain recombines TRBV4-2 with TRBJ2-2; 10 bases map to TRBD2. The CDR3 spans 16 residues. Germline V gives CDR1 LGHNA, CDR2 YNFKEQ. The V gene end was trimmed by 5 bases and the J gene end by 6 bases; junction bases not matched to a gene: 9. CDR3 DNA sequence: TGTGCCAGCAGCAAGAGCGGGGGGGAGGCAGCCGGGGAGCTGTTTTTT. As protein: CASSKSGGEAAGELFF.

The chain couples TRBV6-1 to TRBJ2-3; TRBD2 matches at 12 bases. From germline, CDR1 is MNHNS and CDR2 SASEGT. V shed 2 bases and J 8 bases; nucleotides not matched to a gene: 14. The CDR3 is 18 amino acids. The CDR3 loop is CASSERRLAGVGMGTQYF. The DNA for the CDR3 is TGTGCCAGCAGTGAACGAAGACTAGCGGGAGTGGGCATGGGTACGCAGTATTTT.

As DNA, the CDR3 is TGTGCCAGCTCGGCAGGGGTAATCGGGACCGGGGAGCTGTTTTTT. Translating it yields CASSAGVIGTGELFF. The chain carries TRBV18 and TRBJ2-2; TRBD1 is a possible D gene (6 bases). Germline loops: CDR1 KGHSH, CDR2 LQKENI. The length of the CDR3 is 15 residues. Deletions cut 6 bases from V and 5 bases from J, with 16 bases between.

This chain links TRBV7-6 with TRBJ2-1; TRBD2 agrees at 10 bases. V lost 1 base, J lost 9 bases, and 6 bases stayed unmatched. Germline V CDR1 and CDR2: SGHVS, FNYEAQ. CDR3 length equals 15 residues. The DNA for the CDR3 is TGTGCCAGCAGCTTAGACCCTAGCGGGAGAATTGAGCAGTTCTTC. This codes for CASSLDPSGRIEQFF.